Presented here are 21 T cell receptor beta chains from one specimen sequenced in a study of shared clonotypes between healthy human individuals. Repertoires were generated with immunoSEQ multiplex PCR, while TCRdb's copy carries only in-frame clones and drops some. The table has about 480,000 clones, almost 80% seen once. The specimen was PBMCs. The receptors originated from a middle-aged woman in good health. Some clones in this sample may be carry-over from other donors' samples.

This clone was found a few times. This rearrangement joins TRBV7-3 to TRBJ2-3; no firm D call. Trimming stripped 0 bases from V and 6 bases from J, with 4 bases between. The CDR3 has 12 amino acids. In germline, CDR1 is SGHTA, CDR2 FQGTGA. This CDR3 is CASSLTRDTQYF. The CDR3 DNA is TGTGCCAGCAGCTTAACCCGGGATACGCAGTATTTT.

The J gene is TRBJ2-5, the V gene TRBV7-9; a possible D gene is TRBD1 (5 bases). CDR1 SEHNR and CDR2 FQNEAQ come from the germline V gene (reference sequence). The CDR3 consists of 15 residues. V was pared by 2 bases and J by 6 bases, with 16 bases between. The CDR3 region is CASSLIQGQEQTQYF. The CDR3 DNA sequence: TGTGCCAGCAGCTTAATCCAGGGTCAGGAGCAGACCCAGTACTTC.

The rearrangement joins TRBV7-2 to TRBJ2-1; D could derive from TRBD1 or TRBD2 (5 bases each). The V gene's germline CDR1 is SGHTA and CDR2 FQGNSA. The CDR3 spans 14 residues. V gave up 5 bases and J gave up 6 bases, with 14 bases separating them. CDR3 protein: CASSPGLASNEQFF. CDR3 DNA sequence: TGTGCCAGCAGCCCAGGGCTAGCCAGCAATGAGCAGTTCTTC.

This clone was seen many times. This same CDR3 is encoded by further DNA sequences in the sample. This chain uses TRBV30 with TRBJ1-1; possible D gene TRBD1, 6 bases. The CDR3 totals 12 residues. With 5 bases removed from V and 6 bases from J, the gap between germline ends came to 13 bases. Germline CDR1 GTSNPN, CDR2 SVGIG (reference sequence). The DNA for the CDR3 is TGTGCCTGGGGCGGGGGGCGGTCTGAAGCTTTCTTT. Translation: CAWGGGRSEAFF.

This clone was counted only a few times. This chain links TRBV4-1 with TRBJ2-3; 15 nucleotides align to TRBD2. Germline values: CDR1 MGHRA, CDR2 YSYEKL. V shed 0 bases and J 0 bases; nucleotides not matched to a gene: 7. The CDR3 is made up of 20 amino acids. The CDR3 bases are TGCGCCAGCAGCCAAGATCCCGGACTAGCGGGAGGGCGGAGCACAGATACGCAGTATTTT. This translates into CASSQDPGLAGGRSTDTQYF.

The chain combines TRBV6-5 with TRBJ2-5; D is unresolved. Germline assignment: CDR1 MNHEY and CDR2 SVGAGI. Trimming shortened V by 3 bases and J by 1 base, and 9 bases separated the two germline ends. This CDR3 is 14 amino acids long. The CDR3: CASSYESSQETQYF. CDR3 coding DNA: TGTGCCAGCAGTTATGAGAGTTCCCAAGAGACCCAGTACTTC.

The gene calls are TRBV28 and TRBJ1-3; D remains ambiguous. Trimming took 7 bases from V and 0 from J, leaving 7 bases between them. The germline gives CDR1 MDHEN, CDR2 SYDVKM. The CDR3 sequence is 13 residues long. CDR3 residues: CASNPHSGNTIYF. CDR3 nucleotides: TGTGCCAGCAACCCACACTCTGGAAACACCATATATTTT.

This chain connects TRBV28 to TRBJ2-4; possible D gene TRBD2, 5 bases. CDR1 and CDR2 from the germline V gene are MDHEN and SYDVKM. Trimming cost V 5 bases and J 1 base, with 12 bases left between them. The CDR3 length is 15 residues. This chain's CDR3 is CASSLRDSAKNIQYF. In nucleotides, the CDR3 is TGTGCCAGCAGTCTCCGGGATTCGGCCAAAAACATTCAGTACTTC. The complete variable domain, with remaining parts taken from reference TRBV28 and TRBJ2-4, reads DVKVTQSSRYLVKRTGEKVFLECVQDMDHENMFWYRQDPGLGLRLIYFSYDVKMKEKGDIPEGYSVSREKKERFSLILESASTNQTSMYLCASSLRDSAKNIQYFGAGTRLSVL.

The J gene is TRBJ2-1, the V gene TRBV25-1; D may be TRBD2 (5 bases). In germline, CDR1 is MGHDK, CDR2 SYGVNS. The CDR3 runs 14 residues. Trimming shortened V by 1 base and J by 4 bases, and 8 bases separated the two germline ends. The CDR3 nucleotides are TGTGCCAGCAGTGAATTTGGAGGTTACAATGAGCAGTTCTTC. Translated: CASSEFGGYNEQFF.

This clone was recorded a few times. The chain employs TRBV10-3 and TRBJ2-7, with 16 bases lining up with TRBD2. The V gene end was trimmed by 6 bases and the J gene end by 4 bases; junction bases not matched to a gene: 15. Looked up from germline, CDR1 is ENHRY and CDR2 is SYGVKD. The CDR3 loop spans 19 amino acids. CDR3 DNA: TGTGCCATCAGCGGGCCTGGGGGGACTAGCGGGAGGGCCCGATACGAGCAGTACTTC. The encoded protein is CAISGPGGTSGRARYEQYF.

The chain carries TRBV5-1 and TRBJ2-7; 9 bases agree with TRBD1. Germline values: CDR1 SGHRS, CDR2 YFSETQ. This CDR3 spans 14 amino acids. After removal of 5 bases from V and 5 bases from J, the junction contained 8 bases not matched to a gene. CDR3 sequence reads: CASRKTGGADEQYF. The CDR3 DNA reads as TGCGCCAGCAGGAAGACAGGGGGAGCCGACGAGCAGTACTTC.

The chain couples TRBV4-3 to TRBJ2-7; D gene unclear. From germline, CDR1 is LGHNA and CDR2 YSLEER. The CDR3 has 15 amino acids. Trimming cost V 2 bases and J 2 bases, with 13 bases left between them. The CDR3 coding sequence is TGCGCCAGCAGCCAACATACCCCAGCCCCCTACGAGCAGTACTTC. It codes for CASSQHTPAPYEQYF.

The chain carries TRBV5-1 and TRBJ2-7, with TRBD2 matching over 7 bases. Germline CDR1 SGHRS, CDR2 YFSETQ. J was trimmed by 7 bases and V by 4 bases; bases with no gene match: 14. The CDR3 runs to 15 residues. The CDR3 region has the DNA TGCGCCAGCAGCCCAGGACGACCGGGGGAGGGAGAGCAGTACTTC. This codes for CASSPGRPGEGEQYF.

This chain connects TRBV7-2 to TRBJ1-2; 7 bases agree with TRBD1. Germline V lookup: CDR1 SGHTA, CDR2 FQGNSA. V lost 1 base and J lost 4; bases outside the gene matches: 6. The CDR3 length is 15 residues. The CDR3 DNA is TGTGCCAGCAGCTTAGAACGGGACAGTCCCTATGGCTACACCTTC. Translated: CASSLERDSPYGYTF.

This clone appeared a single time. The chain links TRBV21-1 to TRBJ1-2; the D call of TRBD1 is as the table states it, not checked on the DNA. TRBV21-1 is a listed pseudogene. CDR3 size: 15 residues. The CDR3 DNA is TGTGCCAGCAGCAAATCCGGGACAGGGAGCTATGGCTACACCTTC. This codes for CASSKSGTGSYGYTF.

The chain carries TRBV28 and TRBJ1-6; 9 positions agree with TRBD1. The germline CDR1 and CDR2 sequences are MDHEN and SYDVKM. There are 16 residues in the CDR3. J gave up 10 bases and V 4 bases, and 11 bases lay outside the gene matches. The CDR3 loop reads CASSSPGQGLGSPLHF. Here the CDR3 DNA reads TGTGCCAGCAGTTCCCCGGGACAGGGTCTTGGGTCACCCCTCCACTTT.

This chain links TRBV7-9 with TRBJ1-1; D perhaps matches TRBD1 (6 bases). V shed 5 bases and J shed 3 bases, with 25 bases lying between them. The V gene's germline CDR1 is SEHNR and CDR2 FQNEAQ (reference sequence). This CDR3 contains 18 residues. The CDR3 DNA sequence: TGTGCCAGCAGCCCCTCGTTAGTGGCAGGGGTTGCGGACACTGAAGCTTTCTTT. It specifies CASSPSLVAGVADTEAFF.

The chain uses TRBV28 and TRBJ2-1; TRBD1 or TRBD2 may be the D gene (6 bases each). The CDR3 is 15 residues long. Trimming removed 6 bases from V and 8 bases from J, with 20 bases in between. Germline V gene data show CDR1 as MDHEN and CDR2 as SYDVKM. The CDR3 DNA is TGTGCCAGCAGCCTAGTCCCGGGGGCCAACGATGAGCAGTTCTTC. Its protein is CASSLVPGANDEQFF.

The V gene is TRBV10-3, the J gene TRBJ2-7; 9 bases line up with TRBD1. Germline loops: CDR1 ENHRY, CDR2 SYGVKD. The CDR3 consists of 13 residues. After removal of 6 bases from V and 5 bases from J, the junction contained 5 bases not matched to a gene. CDR3 in amino acids: CAIRSDRGNEQYF. The CDR3, as DNA: TGTGCCATCAGATCGGACAGGGGAAACGAGCAGTACTTC.

The chain couples TRBV28 to TRBJ2-3; 9 bases are shared with TRBD2. After removal of 7 bases from V and 4 bases from J, the junction contained 9 bases not matched to a gene. Per the germline V gene, CDR1 is MDHEN and CDR2 is SYDVKM. The CDR3 has 15 residues. Written as DNA, the CDR3 is TGTGCCAGCACATCTTGGACTAGCGCAGCAGATACGCAGTATTTT. Protein product: CASTSWTSAADTQYF.

This clone has more than one count but fewer than ten. This chain connects TRBV18 to TRBJ2-7, with a tentative D call TRBD1 (7 bases). V lost 3 bases and J lost 2, with 17 bases in between. The CDR3 runs 16 residues. From germline, CDR1 is KGHSH and CDR2 LQKENI. CDR3 region: CASSPRGPGVAYEQYF. CDR3 DNA: TGTGCCAGCTCACCGAGGGGGCCGGGGGTCGCCTACGAGCAGTACTTC. The variable domain in full, with the rest retrieved from reference TRBV18 and TRBJ2-7, is NAGVMQNPRHLVRRRGQEARLRCSPMKGHSHVYWYRQLPEEGLKFMVYLQKENIIDESGMPKERFSAEFPKEGPSILRIQQVVRGDSAAYFCASSPRGPGVAYEQYFGPGTRLTVT.